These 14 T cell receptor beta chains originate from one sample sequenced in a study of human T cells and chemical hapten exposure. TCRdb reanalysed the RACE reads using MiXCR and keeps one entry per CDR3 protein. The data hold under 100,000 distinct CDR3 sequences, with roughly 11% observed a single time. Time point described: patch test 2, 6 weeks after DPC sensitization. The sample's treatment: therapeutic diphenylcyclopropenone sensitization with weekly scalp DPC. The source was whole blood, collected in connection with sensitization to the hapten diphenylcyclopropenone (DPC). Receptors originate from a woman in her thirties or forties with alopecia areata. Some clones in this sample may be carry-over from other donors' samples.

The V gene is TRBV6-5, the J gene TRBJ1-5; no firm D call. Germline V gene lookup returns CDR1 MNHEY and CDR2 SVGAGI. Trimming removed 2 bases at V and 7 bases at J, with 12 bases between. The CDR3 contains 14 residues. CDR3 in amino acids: CASSYGKGRQPQHF. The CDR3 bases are TGTGCCAGCAGTTACGGTAAAGGCAGACAGCCCCAGCATTTT.

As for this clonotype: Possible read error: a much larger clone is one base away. Here the CDR3 reads CAGSVGVGQPQHF. Here the CDR3 DNA reads TGTGCCGGCAGCGTAGGGGTAGGTCAGCCCCAGCATTTT. The chain joins TRBV9 to TRBJ1-5, with TRBD1 as a possible D gene (5 bases). This CDR3 region has 13 residues. Germline lookup yields CDR1 SGDLS and CDR2 YYNGEE.

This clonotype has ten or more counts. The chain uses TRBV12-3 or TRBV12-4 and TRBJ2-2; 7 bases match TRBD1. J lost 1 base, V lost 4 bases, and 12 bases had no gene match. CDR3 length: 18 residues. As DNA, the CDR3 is TGTGCCAGCAGTTCCCGCCCGACAGGGACGGGGAACACCGGGGAGCTGTTTTTT. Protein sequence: CASSSRPTGTGNTGELFF.

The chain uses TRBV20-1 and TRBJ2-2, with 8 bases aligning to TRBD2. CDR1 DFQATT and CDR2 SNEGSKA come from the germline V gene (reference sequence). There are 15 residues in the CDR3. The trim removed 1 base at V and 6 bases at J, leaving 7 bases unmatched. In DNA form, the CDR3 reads TGCAGTGCTAGAGTTCCGGAGCGGGGGCCCGGGGAGCTGTTTTTT. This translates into CSARVPERGPGELFF.

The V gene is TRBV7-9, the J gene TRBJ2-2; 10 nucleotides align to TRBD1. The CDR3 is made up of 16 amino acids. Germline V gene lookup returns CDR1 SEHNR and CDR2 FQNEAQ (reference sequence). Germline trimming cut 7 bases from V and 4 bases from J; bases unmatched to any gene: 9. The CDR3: CASNSLRTGGTGELFF. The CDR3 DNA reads TGTGCCAGCAACAGCTTAAGGACAGGGGGCACCGGGGAGCTGTTTTTT.

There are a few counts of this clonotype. CDR3 residues: CATSEGPGRETQYF. The CDR3 bases are TGTGCCACCAGTGAAGGTCCCGGGCGAGAGACCCAGTACTTC. The chain joins TRBV24-1 to TRBJ2-5, with D hard to call. The CDR3 sequence is 14 residues long. Trimming took 4 bases from V and 4 from J, leaving 12 bases between them. Germline lookup yields CDR1 KGHDR and CDR2 SFDVKD.

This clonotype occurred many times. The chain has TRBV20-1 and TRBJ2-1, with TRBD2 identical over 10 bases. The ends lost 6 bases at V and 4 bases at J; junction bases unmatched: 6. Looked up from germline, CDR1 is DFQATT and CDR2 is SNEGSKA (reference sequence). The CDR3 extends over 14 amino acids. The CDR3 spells CSAPASGGYNEQFF. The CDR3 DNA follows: TGCAGTGCACCCGCTAGCGGGGGTTACAATGAGCAGTTCTTC.

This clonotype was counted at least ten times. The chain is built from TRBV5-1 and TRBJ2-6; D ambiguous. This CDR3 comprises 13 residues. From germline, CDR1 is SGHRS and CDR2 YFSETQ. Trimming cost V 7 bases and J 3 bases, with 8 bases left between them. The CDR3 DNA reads TGCGCCAGCCGGAACCTTGGGGCCAACGTCCTGACTTTC. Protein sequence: CASRNLGANVLTF. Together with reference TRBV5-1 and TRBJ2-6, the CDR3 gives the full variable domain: KAGVTQTPRYLIKTRGQQVTLSCSPISGHRSVSWYQQTPGQGLQFLFEYFSETQRNKGNFPGRFSGRQFSNSRSEMNVSTLELGDSALYLCASRNLGANVLTFGAGSRLTVL.

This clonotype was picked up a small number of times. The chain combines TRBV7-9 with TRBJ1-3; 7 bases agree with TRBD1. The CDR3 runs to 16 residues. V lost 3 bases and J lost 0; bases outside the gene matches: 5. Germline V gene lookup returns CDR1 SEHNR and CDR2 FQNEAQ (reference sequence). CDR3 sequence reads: CASSFRTGDSGNTIYF. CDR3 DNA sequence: TGTGCCAGCAGCTTCAGGACAGGAGACTCTGGAAACACCATATATTTT.

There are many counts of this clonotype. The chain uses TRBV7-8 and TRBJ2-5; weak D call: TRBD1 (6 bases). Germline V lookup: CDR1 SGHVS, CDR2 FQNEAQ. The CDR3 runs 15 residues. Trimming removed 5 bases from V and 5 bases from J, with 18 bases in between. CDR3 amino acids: CASSQTTGFMETQYF. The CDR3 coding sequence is TGTGCCAGCAGCCAGACTACAGGGTTCATGGAGACCCAGTACTTC.

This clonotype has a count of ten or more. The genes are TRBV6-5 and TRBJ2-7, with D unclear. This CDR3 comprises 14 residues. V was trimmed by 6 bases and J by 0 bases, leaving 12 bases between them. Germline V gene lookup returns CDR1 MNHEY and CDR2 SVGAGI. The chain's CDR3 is CASRAQQISYEQYF. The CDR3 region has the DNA TGTGCCAGCAGGGCCCAACAGATCTCCTACGAGCAGTACTTC.

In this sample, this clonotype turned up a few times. The CDR3 coding sequence is TGTGCCAGCAGCAACGGACGGCCGAACACTGAAGCTTTCTTT. Translating gives CASSNGRPNTEAFF. The chain couples TRBV6-2 or TRBV6-3 to TRBJ1-1; D gene ambiguous. The CDR3 runs 14 residues. V lost 6 bases and J lost 1, with 12 bases in between. Germline V CDR1 and CDR2: MNHEY, SVGEGT.

CDR3 sequence reads: CAWRFYSDRTGANVLTF. The CDR3 DNA follows: TGTGCCTGGAGGTTTTACAGCGACAGAACAGGGGCCAACGTCCTGACTTTC. The rearrangement links TRBV30 to TRBJ2-6, with TRBD1 as a possible D gene (5 bases). Germline CDR1 and CDR2: GTSNPN and SVGIG (reference sequence). The length of the CDR3 is 17 residues. The ends were cut back, 3 bases at V and 4 bases at J, with 19 bases in the middle.

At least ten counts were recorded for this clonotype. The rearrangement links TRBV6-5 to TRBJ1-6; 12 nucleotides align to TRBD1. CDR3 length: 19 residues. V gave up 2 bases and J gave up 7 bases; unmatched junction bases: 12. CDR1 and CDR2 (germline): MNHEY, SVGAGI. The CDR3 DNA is TGTGCCAGCAGTTACCCCAAAGGGACAGGGGGCGTGAGAAATTCACCCCTCCACTTT. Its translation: CASSYPKGTGGVRNSPLHF.